A selection of T cell receptor beta chains follows, all from one sample in a study of T cells in Graves' hyperthyroidism and ophthalmopathy. One entry per CDR3 protein, called by TCRdb with MiXCR from the multiplex PCR reads. The table records 550,000 to 600,000 distinct CDR3 sequences, roughly 17% of them present only once. The sequenced sample was blood. These receptor sequences come from a woman under 30 with Graves' hyperthyroidism. Both conserved end residues are part of each CDR3. Fields, in order: V gene, J gene, clone size, D gene, CDR3 DNA, CDR3 protein. D genes are given only for firm matches. Rows may omit the clone size; those that give it use once, few, many or a size class.

TRBV5-5	TRBJ2-1	few	TRBD1	TGTGCCAGCCACAGGGGGATTGTCGACAATGAGCAGTTCTTC	CASHRGIVDNEQFF
TRBV28	TRBJ1-5	many	.	TGTGCCAGCAGCCAGATTGGAGGGTTAGGACAGCCCCAGCATTTT	CASSQIGGLGQPQHF
TRBV6-2/TRBV6-3	TRBJ2-7	many	.	TGTGCCAGCAGCGATGGCAACGAGCAGTACTTC	CASSDGNEQYF
TRBV2	TRBJ1-1	many	.	TGTGCCAGCAATCCTTGGCAGCACACTGAAGCTTTCTTT	CASNPWQHTEAFF
TRBV28	TRBJ2-7	many	.	TGTGCCAGCAGTTTTGGTCCCGAGCAGTACTTC	CASSFGPEQYF
TRBV7-9	TRBJ2-3	few	.	TGTGCCAGCAGCTTAGGCCATCCTTCAGATACGCAGTATTTT	CASSLGHPSDTQYF
TRBV12-3/TRBV12-4	TRBJ1-6	.	.	TGTGCCAGCAGTCCGCAGAACCCCTATAATTCACCCCTCCACTTT	CASSPQNPYNSPLHF
TRBV6-2/TRBV6-3	TRBJ1-1	many	.	TGTGCCAGCAGTTATTTCCTCAGGGGTGCGGACACTGAAGCTTTCTTT	CASSYFLRGADTEAFF
TRBV18	TRBJ1-1	.	.	TGTGCCAGCTCATCTACAGGTACGGGTCCTTTCTTT	CASSSTGTGPFF
TRBV7-8	TRBJ2-5	few	TRBD2	TGTGCCAGCAGCTTTACGACTAGCGGGAAAGAGACCCAGTACTTC	CASSFTTSGKETQYF
TRBV2	TRBJ1-6	many	.	TGTGCCAGCAGTGAACACTCAGCTACTAATTCACCCCTCCACTTT	CASSEHSATNSPLHF
TRBV20-1	TRBJ2-5	few	.	TGCAGTGCTAGAAGGGGCCCAAAAGAGACCCAGTACTTC	CSARRGPKETQYF
TRBV6-2/TRBV6-3	TRBJ2-1	many	.	TGTGCCAGCATTCCCGAGGGGCGATTATCCCAGACTGAGCAGTTCTTC	CASIPEGRLSQTEQFF
TRBV10-1	TRBJ2-1	.	.	TGCGCCAGGAGTGAGGAGGCGGCCTACAATGAGCAGTTCTTC	CARSEEAAYNEQFF
TRBV6-2/TRBV6-3	TRBJ2-2	few	.	TGTGCCAGCAGTTACGCACTTAACACCGGGGAGCTGTTTTTT	CASSYALNTGELFF
TRBV19	TRBJ2-1	.	.	TGTGCCAGTAGTAGGGGACGAGGCCCCTACAATGAGCAGTTCTTC	CASSRGRGPYNEQFF
TRBV28	TRBJ1-2	.	.	TGTGCCAGTCGTACTCCAGGGAACTATGGCTACACCTTC	CASRTPGNYGYTF
TRBV27	TRBJ2-3	many	TRBD1	TGTGCCAGCAGCTCCACAGGGGCCGGGATGACAGATACGCAGTATTTT	CASSSTGAGMTDTQYF
TRBV18	TRBJ2-7	many	.	TGTGCCAGCTCACCCGCGGACTACGAGCAGTACTTC	CASSPADYEQYF
TRBV12-3/TRBV12-4	TRBJ2-3	many	TRBD1	TGTGCCAGCAGCCGGACAGGGCGCACAGATACGCAGTATTTT	CASSRTGRTDTQYF
TRBV20-1	TRBJ1-5	many	.	TGCAGTGCTAGGAGGCCCAATCAGCCCCAGCATTTT	CSARRPNQPQHF